The entry below gives a single TCR beta chain sequence along with its context. The sample is drawn from a study of blood T cell repertoires in COVID-19. This table comes from immunoSEQ multiplex PCR, and its TCRdb copy is limited to in-frame clones, with some not included. The data hold about 130,000 clones, with roughly 83% observed a single time. Germline V lookup: CDR1 GTSNPN, CDR2 SVGIG (reference sequence). The V end lost 4 bases, the J end lost 8 bases, and 12 bases lay between the germline ends. The CDR3 extends over 12 amino acids. Sequenced sample: peripheral blood. The chain recombines TRBV30 with TRBJ1-3; D ambiguous. This receptor was identified in a woman older than 75 with acute or convalescent COVID-19. CDR3 DNA: TGTGCCTGGAATCGGGTCAAGGACACCATATATTTT. It codes for CAWNRVKDTIYF.